This record concerns one T cell receptor (beta chain) sequence. What it binds is unknown. This record belongs to a study of T cell repertoires in cytomegalovirus infection. Study overall: An indication of both CMV infection and matching HLA type came from public TCR beta signatures. Study outcomes and limitations: Based on cumulative public TCR beta family frequency, carriers of CMV plus the relevant HLA were identified. HLA-C-restricted CMV-specific TCR beta clonotypes were dominant in the ex vivo response.

The germline CDR1 and CDR2 sequences are SGHVS and FQNEAQ. This CDR3 spans 15 amino acids. The V end lost 1 base, the J end lost 2 bases, and 10 bases lay between the germline ends. TCRdb processed the reads anew with MiXCR; each CDR3 protein has one entry. This sample has about 340,000 distinct CDR3 sequences, with 25% to 30% found just once. The V call is TRBV7-8, the J call TRBJ2-3; D unclear. Sample: cultured PBMCs, taken from culture after CMV antigen stimulation. The clonotype was recovered from a human donor in good health (CMV status not recorded). Some clones in this sample may be carry-over from other donors' samples. The CDR3 is CASSLGVTLTDTQYF. The CDR3 bases are TGTGCCAGCAGCTTAGGGGTCACCCTCACAGATACGCAGTATTTT.